Below, 3 T cell receptor beta chains from the same sample are listed, as sequenced in a study of T cells after yellow fever vaccination. MiXCR, run by TCRdb on the 5' RACE reads, gives a single entry per CDR3 protein. The sample lists about 340,000 distinct CDR3 sequences; 8.5% to 10% were seen once. Specimen: PBMCs, collected on the day of the first yellow fever vaccination. The receptors were gathered from a man aged 18 to 35 who received the YFV17D yellow fever vaccine.

J is TRBJ2-2 and V is TRBV12-3 or TRBV12-4; unclear D gene. V was pared by 8 bases and J by 10 bases, with 20 bases between. This CDR3 contains 14 residues. CDR3 sequence: CASWDGPFVEELFF. The CDR3 DNA sequence: TGTGCCAGCTGGGATGGGCCCTTCGTTGAGGAGCTGTTTTTT.

This clonotype occurred a few times. This chain uses TRBV20-1 with TRBJ2-2; 8 bases map to TRBD2. CDR1 and CDR2 (germline): DFQATT, SNEGSKA (reference sequence). The CDR3 has 17 residues. J gave up 6 bases and V 0 bases, and 12 bases lay outside the gene matches. CDR3 DNA: TGCAGTGCTAGAGACCTCATAGCGGGGCCGGGATCCGGGGAGCTGTTTTTT. Amino acid sequence: CSARDLIAGPGSGELFF.

The genes are TRBV5-5 and TRBJ2-6, with D unresolved. The V and J ends lost 4 bases and 0 bases respectively, with 14 bases between them. The germline gives CDR1 SGHKS, CDR2 YYEKEE (reference sequence). The CDR3 loop spans 17 amino acids. CDR3 DNA sequence: TGTGCCAGCAGCCCCTGGGCGCCGACCTCTGGGGCCAACGTCCTGACTTTC. It translates to CASSPWAPTSGANVLTF.